The T cell receptor (beta chain) described here comes from a study of cytomegalovirus exposure and HLA in healthy donors. Study-wide results and caveats: Within the 120 or so validation repertoires, first-cohort TCR clusters tended to co-occur, according to a later analysis.

On this clone: The antigen remains unidentified.

The ends were cut back, 5 bases at V and 1 base at J, with 9 bases in the middle. The CDR3 contains 14 residues. The germline gives CDR1 MNHEY, CDR2 SVGAGI. Data came from immunoSEQ multiplex PCR; TCRdb stores just in-frame clones and leaves some out. The table shows some 68,000 clones, with around 97% occurring only once. This receptor was obtained from a man aged 18 to 30 in good health and CMV-seronegative. The rearrangement uses TRBV6-5 and TRBJ1-5; D is possibly TRBD1 (5 bases). The sequencing sample was made of PBMCs. The CDR3 spells CASSPQGSNQPQHF. The CDR3 nucleotides are TGTGCCAGCAGTCCGCAGGGAAGCAATCAGCCCCAGCATTTT.